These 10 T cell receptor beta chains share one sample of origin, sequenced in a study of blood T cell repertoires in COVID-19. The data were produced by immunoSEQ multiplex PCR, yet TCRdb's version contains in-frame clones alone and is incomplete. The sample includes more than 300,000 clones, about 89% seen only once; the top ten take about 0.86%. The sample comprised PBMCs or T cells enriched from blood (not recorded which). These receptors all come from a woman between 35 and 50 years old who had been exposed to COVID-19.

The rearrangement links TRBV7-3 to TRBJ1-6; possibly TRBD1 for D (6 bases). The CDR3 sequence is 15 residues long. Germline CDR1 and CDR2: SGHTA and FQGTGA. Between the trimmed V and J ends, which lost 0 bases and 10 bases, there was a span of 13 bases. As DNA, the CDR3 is TGTGCCAGCAGCTTAACGGGCAGGGGAGAATCACCCCTCCACTTT. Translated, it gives CASSLTGRGESPLHF.

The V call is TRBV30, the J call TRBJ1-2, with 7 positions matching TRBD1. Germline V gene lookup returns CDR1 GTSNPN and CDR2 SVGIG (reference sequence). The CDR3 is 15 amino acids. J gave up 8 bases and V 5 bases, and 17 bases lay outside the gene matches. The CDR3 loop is CAWGGTETSFWGYTF. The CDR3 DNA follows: TGTGCCTGGGGAGGGACAGAGACTTCCTTCTGGGGCTACACCTTC.

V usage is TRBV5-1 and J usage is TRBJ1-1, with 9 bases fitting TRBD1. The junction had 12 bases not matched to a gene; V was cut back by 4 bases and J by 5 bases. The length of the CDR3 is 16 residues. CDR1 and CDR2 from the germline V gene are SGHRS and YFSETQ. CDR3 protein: CASSGGTGYEGTEAFF. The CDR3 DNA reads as TGCGCCAGCAGCGGGGGGACAGGGTATGAAGGGACTGAAGCTTTCTTT.

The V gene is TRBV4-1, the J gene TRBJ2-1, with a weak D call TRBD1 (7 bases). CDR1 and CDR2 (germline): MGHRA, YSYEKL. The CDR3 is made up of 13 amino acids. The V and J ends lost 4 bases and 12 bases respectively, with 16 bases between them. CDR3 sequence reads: CASSPRGEALQFF. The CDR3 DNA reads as TGCGCCAGCAGCCCCAGGGGGGAGGCGCTGCAGTTCTTC.

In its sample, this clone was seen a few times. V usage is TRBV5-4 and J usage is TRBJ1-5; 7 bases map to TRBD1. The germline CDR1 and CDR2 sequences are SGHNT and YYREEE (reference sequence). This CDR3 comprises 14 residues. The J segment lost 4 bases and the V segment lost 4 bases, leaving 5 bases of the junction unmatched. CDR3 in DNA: TGTGCCAGCAGCAGGGGGCAGGGGAATCAGCCCCAGCATTTT. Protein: CASSRGQGNQPQHF.

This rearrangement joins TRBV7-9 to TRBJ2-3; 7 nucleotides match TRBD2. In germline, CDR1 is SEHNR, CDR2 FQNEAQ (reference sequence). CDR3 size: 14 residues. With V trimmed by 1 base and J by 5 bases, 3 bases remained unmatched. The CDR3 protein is CASSLGLAGDTQYF. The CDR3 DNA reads TGTGCCAGCAGCTTAGGACTAGCCGGAGATACGCAGTATTTT.

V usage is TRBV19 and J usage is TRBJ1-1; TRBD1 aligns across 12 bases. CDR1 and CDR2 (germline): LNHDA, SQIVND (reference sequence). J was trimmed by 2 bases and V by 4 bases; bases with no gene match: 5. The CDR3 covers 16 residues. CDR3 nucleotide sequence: TGTGCCAGTAGTAACCGGGACAGGGGGCTAAACACTGAAGCTTTCTTT. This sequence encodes CASSNRDRGLNTEAFF.

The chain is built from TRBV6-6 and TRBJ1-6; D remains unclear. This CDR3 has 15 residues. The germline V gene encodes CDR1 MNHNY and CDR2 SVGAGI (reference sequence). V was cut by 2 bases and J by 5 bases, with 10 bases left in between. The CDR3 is CASSYAGSDNSPLHF. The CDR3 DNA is TGTGCCAGCAGTTACGCCGGTTCCGATAATTCACCCCTCCACTTT.

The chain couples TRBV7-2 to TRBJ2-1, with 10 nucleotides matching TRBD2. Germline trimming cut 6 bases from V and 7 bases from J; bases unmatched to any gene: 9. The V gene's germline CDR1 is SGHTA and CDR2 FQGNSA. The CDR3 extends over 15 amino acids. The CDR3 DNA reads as TGTGCCAGCAGTTCTGCTAGCGGGAGAGGGAATGAGCAGTTCTTC. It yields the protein CASSSASGRGNEQFF. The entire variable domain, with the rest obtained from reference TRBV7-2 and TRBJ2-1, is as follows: GAGVSQSPSNKVTEKGKDVELRCDPISGHTALYWYRQSLGQGLEFLIYFQGNSAPDKSGLPSDRFSAERTGGSVSTLTIQRTQQEDSAVYLCASSSASGRGNEQFFGPGTRLTVL.

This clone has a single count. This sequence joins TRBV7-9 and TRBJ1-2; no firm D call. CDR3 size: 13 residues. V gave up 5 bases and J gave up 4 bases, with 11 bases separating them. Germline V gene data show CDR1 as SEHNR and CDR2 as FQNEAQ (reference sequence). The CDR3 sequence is CASSRTDFYGYTF. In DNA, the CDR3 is TGTGCCAGCAGCCGGACGGACTTCTATGGCTACACCTTC.